This note documents a single T cell receptor (beta chain) sequence. Two negative PCRs, clearance, or symptom resolution were required of recovered Cohort 3 donors. CDR3 length: 16 residues. Per germline, CDR1 SGDLS and CDR2 YYNGEE. With V trimmed by 4 bases and J by 2 bases, 8 bases remained unmatched. Here immunoSEQ multiplex PCR was the method, and the copy in TCRdb shows in-frame clones only, minus some. The sample consists of 150,000 to 200,000 clones, 80% of them appearing once. These data come from a study of blood T cell repertoires in COVID-19. The genes are TRBV9 and TRBJ1-4, with 7 bases fitting TRBD1. Sequenced: PBMCs or T cells enriched from blood (not recorded which). The clonotype originates from a woman in her sixties or seventies who had recovered from COVID-19. CDR3 in DNA: TGTGCCAGCAGCCCGAGGGGGCAGGGGACTAATGAAAAACTGTTTTTT. Its protein is CASSPRGQGTNEKLFF.